This T cell receptor (beta chain) was sequenced in a study of regulatory T cells in long-lasting Graves disease. About the research overall: Newly diagnosed Graves' patients took antithyroid drugs under 3 months.

Sequencing libraries for TCR beta were prepared with iRepertoire HTBI primers and Arm-PCR of CDR3 regions. TCRdb re-called the multiplex PCR reads through MiXCR, storing one row per CDR3 protein. The table lists 580,000 or so distinct CDR3 sequences, 15% to 20% of them singletons. Time point reported: newly diagnosed GD, antithyroid drugs for less than 3 months. PBMCs were the source of the RNA used for TCR sequencing. Those enrolled as patients came out of an endocrinology department in Xi'an, China. V lost 7 bases, J lost 3 bases, and 11 bases lay in between. Germline V CDR1 and CDR2: LGHDT, YNNKEL (reference sequence). The CDR3 spans 13 residues. The sample was also reused in another study, on T cells in Graves' hyperthyroidism and ophthalmopathy. From that study: Patients aged 18 to 65 had newly diagnosed hyperthyroidism of under 2 months' duration. The study left out patients who had uncontrolled infection, other autoimmune disease, pregnancy or lactation.

The sample here was peripheral blood mononuclear cells (PBMCs), taken at new diagnosis, from a patient treated with antithyroid drugs. The gene calls are TRBV3-1 and TRBJ2-3, with D unresolved. This clonotype was obtained from a man between 18 and 35 years old with Graves disease. In nucleotides, the CDR3 is TGTGCCAGCACCTTTACCCCAACAGATACGCAGTATTTT. Translated: CASTFTPTDTQYF.